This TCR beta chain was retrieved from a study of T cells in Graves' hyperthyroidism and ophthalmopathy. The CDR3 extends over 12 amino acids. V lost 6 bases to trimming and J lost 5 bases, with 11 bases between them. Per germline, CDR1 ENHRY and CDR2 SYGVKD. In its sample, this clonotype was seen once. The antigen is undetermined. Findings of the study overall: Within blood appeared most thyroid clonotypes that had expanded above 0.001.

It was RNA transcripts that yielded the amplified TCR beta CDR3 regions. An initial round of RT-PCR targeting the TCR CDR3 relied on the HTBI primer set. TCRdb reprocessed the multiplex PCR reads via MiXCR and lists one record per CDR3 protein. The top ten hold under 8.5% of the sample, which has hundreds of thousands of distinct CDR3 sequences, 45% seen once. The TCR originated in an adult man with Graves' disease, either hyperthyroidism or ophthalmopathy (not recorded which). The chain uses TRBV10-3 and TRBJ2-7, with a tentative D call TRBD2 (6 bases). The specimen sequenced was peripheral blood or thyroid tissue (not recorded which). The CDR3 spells CAIREGGDEQYF. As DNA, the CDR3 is TGTGCCATCAGGGAGGGAGGTGACGAGCAGTACTTC.